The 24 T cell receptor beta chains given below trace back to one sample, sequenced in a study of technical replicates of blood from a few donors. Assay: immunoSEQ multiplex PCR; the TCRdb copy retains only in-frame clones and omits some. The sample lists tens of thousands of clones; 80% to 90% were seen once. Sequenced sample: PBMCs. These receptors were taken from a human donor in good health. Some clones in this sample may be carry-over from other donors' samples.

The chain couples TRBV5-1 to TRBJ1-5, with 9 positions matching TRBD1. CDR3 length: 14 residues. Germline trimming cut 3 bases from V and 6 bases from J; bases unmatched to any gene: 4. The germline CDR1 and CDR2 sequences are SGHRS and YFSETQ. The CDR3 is CASSSGTGSQPQHF. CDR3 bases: TGCGCCAGCAGCTCGGGGACAGGGAGTCAGCCCCAGCATTTT.

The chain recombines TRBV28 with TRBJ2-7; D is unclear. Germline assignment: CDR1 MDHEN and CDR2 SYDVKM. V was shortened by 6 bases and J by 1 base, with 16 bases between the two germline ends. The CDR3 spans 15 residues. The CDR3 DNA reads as TGTGCCAGCAGGCCCGGTACCTACCGGTCCTACGAGCAGTACTTC. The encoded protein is CASRPGTYRSYEQYF.

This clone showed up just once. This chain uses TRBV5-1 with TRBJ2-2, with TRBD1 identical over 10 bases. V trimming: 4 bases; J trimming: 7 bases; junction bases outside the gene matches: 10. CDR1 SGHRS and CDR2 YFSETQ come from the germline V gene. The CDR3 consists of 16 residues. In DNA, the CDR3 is TGCGCCAGCAGCACCCAGGGGACAGGGGACGGCGGGGAGCTGTTTTTT. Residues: CASSTQGTGDGGELFF.

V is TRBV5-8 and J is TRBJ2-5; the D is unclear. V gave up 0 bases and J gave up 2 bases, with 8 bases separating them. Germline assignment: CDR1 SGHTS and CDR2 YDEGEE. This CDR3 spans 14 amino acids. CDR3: CASSLGVRQETQYF. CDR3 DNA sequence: TGTGCCAGCAGCTTGGGGGTGCGGCAAGAGACCCAGTACTTC.

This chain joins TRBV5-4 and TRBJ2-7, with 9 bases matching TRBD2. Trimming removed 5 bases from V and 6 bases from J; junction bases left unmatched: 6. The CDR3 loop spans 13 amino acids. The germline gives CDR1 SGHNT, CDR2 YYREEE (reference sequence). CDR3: CASSPGREGEQYF. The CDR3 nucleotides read TGTGCCAGCAGTCCGGGGCGGGAGGGCGAGCAGTACTTC.

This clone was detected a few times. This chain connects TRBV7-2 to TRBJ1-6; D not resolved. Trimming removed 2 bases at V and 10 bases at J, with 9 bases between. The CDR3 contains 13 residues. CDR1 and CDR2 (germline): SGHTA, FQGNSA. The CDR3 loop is CASSLPPGSPLHF. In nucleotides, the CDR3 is TGTGCCAGCAGCTTACCCCCGGGGTCACCCCTCCACTTT. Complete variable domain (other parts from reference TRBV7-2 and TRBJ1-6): GAGVSQSPSNKVTEKGKDVELRCDPISGHTALYWYRQSLGQGLEFLIYFQGNSAPDKSGLPSDRFSAERTGGSVSTLTIQRTQQEDSAVYLCASSLPPGSPLHFGNGTRLTVT.

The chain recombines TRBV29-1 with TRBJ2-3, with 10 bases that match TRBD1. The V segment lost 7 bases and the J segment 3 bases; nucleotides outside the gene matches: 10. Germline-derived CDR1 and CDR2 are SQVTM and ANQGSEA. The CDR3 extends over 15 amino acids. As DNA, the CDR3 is TGCAGCGGGAGGGTGACAGGGGGCGGAACAGATACGCAGTATTTT. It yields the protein CSGRVTGGGTDTQYF.

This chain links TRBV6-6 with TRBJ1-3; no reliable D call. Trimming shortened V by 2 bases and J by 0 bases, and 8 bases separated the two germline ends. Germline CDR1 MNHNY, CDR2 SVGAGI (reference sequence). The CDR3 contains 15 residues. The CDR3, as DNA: TGTGCCAGCAGTTACCTACCCTCCTCTGGAAACACCATATATTTT. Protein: CASSYLPSSGNTIYF.

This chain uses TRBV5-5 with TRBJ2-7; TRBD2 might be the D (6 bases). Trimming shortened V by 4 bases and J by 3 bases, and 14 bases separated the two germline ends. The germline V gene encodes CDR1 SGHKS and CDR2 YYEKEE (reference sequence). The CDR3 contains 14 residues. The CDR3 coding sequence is TGTGCCAGCAGCCATAGACTAGTAAGCTACGAGCAGTACTTC. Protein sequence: CASSHRLVSYEQYF.

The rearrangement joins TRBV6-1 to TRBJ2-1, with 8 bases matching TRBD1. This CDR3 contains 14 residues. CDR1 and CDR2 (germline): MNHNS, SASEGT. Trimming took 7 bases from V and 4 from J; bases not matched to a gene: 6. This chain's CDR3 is CASTDRVLYNEQFF. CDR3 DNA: TGTGCCAGCACGGACAGGGTGCTATACAATGAGCAGTTCTTC.

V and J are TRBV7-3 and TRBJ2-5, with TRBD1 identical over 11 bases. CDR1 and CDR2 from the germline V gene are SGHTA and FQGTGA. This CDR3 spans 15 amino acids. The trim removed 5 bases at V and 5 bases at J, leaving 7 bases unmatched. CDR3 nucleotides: TGTGCCAGCAGCCCCGGACAGGGGGCAAGGGAGACCCAGTACTTC. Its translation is CASSPGQGARETQYF. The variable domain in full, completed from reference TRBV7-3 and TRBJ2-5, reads GAGVSQTPSNKVTEKGKYVELRCDPISGHTALYWYRQSLGQGPEFLIYFQGTGAADDSGLPNDRFFAVRPEGSVSTLKIQRTERGDSAVYLCASSPGQGARETQYFGPGTRLLVL.

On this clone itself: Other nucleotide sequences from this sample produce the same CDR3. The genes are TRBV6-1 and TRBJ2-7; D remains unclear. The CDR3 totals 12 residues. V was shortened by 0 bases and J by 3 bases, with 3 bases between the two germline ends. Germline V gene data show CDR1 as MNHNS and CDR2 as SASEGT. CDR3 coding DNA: TGTGCCAGCAGTGAAGCTCGCTACGAGCAGTACTTC. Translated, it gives CASSEARYEQYF.

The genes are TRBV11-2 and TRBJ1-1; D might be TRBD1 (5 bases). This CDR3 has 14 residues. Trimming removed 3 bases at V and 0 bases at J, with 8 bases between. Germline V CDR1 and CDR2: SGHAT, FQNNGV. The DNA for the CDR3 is TGTGCCAGCAGCTTCGCAGGGATGAACACTGAAGCTTTCTTT. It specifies CASSFAGMNTEAFF.

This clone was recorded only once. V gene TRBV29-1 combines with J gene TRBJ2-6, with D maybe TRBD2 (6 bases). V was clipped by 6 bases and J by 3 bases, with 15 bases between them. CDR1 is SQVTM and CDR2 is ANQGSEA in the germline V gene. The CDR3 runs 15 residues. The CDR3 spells CSVTSGGGGANVLTF. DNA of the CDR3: TGCAGCGTCACCTCCGGGGGTGGTGGGGCCAACGTCCTGACTTTC.

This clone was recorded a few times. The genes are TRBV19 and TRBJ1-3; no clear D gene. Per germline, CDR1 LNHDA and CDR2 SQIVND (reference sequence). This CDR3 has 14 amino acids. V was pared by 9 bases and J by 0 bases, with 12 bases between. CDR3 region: CASAFGSSGNTIYF. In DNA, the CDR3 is TGTGCCAGCGCGTTTGGTAGCTCTGGAAACACCATATATTTT.

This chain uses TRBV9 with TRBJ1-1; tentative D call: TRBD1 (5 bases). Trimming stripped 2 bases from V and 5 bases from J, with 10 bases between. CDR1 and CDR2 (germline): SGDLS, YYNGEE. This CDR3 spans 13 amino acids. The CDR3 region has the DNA TGTGCCAGCAGCGTGGCAAGGGGAACTGAAGCTTTCTTT. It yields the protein CASSVARGTEAFF. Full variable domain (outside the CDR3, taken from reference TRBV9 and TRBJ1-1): DSGVTQTPKHLITATGQRVTLRCSPRSGDLSVYWYQQSLDQGLQFLIQYYNGEERAKGNILERFSAQQFPDLHSELNLSSLELGDSALYFCASSVARGTEAFFGQGTRLTVV.

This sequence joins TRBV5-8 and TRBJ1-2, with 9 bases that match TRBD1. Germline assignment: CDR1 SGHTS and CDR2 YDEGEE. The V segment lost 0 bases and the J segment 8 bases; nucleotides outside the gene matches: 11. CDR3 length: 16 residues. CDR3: CASSLGGRDRDRGYTF. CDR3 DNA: TGTGCCAGCAGCTTGGGGGGCCGGGACAGGGATCGAGGCTACACCTTC.

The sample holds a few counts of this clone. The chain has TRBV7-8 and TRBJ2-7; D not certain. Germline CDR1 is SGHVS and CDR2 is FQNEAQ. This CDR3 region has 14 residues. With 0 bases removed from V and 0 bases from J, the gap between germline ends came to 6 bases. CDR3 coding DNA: TGTGCCAGCAGCTTAGCCATAGCCTCCTACGAGCAGTACTTC. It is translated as CASSLAIASYEQYF.

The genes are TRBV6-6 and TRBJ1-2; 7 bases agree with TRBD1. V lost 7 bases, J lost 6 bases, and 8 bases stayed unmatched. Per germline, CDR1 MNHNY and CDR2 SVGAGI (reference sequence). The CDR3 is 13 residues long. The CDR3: CASNAGRGDGYTF. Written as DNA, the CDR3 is TGTGCCAGCAACGCCGGCAGGGGGGATGGCTACACCTTC.

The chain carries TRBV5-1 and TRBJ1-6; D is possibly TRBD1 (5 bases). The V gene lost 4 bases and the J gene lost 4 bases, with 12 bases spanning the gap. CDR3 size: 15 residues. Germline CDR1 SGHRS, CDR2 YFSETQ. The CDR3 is CASSREGPYNSPLHF. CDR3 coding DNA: TGCGCCAGCAGCAGGGAGGGGCCGTATAATTCACCCCTCCACTTT.

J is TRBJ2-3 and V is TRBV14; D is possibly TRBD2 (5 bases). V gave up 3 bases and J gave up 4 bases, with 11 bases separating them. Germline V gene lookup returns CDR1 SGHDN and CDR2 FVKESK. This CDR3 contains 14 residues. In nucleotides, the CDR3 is TGTGCCAGCAGCCAGTGGCTAGCCCCAGATACGCAGTATTTT. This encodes CASSQWLAPDTQYF. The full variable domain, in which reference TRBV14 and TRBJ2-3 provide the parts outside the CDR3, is EAGVTQFPSHSVIEKGQTVTLRCDPISGHDNLYWYRRVMGKEIKFLLHFVKESKQDESGMPNNRFLAERTGGTYSTLKVQPAELEDSGVYFCASSQWLAPDTQYFGPGTRLTVL.

CDR3 amino acids: CASSPTGLGYTF. The CDR3 DNA reads as TGTGCCAGCAGTCCGACAGGGTTAGGCTACACCTTC. The J gene is TRBJ1-2, the V gene TRBV27; 7 nucleotides align to TRBD1. Trimming cost V 5 bases and J 8 bases; bases outside gene matches: 5. Germline CDR1 and CDR2: MNHEY and SMNVEV (reference sequence). The CDR3 consists of 12 residues.

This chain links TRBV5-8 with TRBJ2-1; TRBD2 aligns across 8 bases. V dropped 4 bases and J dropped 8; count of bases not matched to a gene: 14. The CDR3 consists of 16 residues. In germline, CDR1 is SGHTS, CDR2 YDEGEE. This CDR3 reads CASSDLGTSKVDEQFF. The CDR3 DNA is TGTGCCAGCAGCGACTTGGGGACTAGTAAGGTCGATGAGCAGTTCTTC.

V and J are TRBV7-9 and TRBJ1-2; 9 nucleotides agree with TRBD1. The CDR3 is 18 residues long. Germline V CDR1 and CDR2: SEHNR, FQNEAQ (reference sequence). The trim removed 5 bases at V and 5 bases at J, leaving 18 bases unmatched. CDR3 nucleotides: TGTGCCAGCAGCGTCGGGTACGGGGACAGGGACCCGAAATATGGCTACACCTTC. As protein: CASSVGYGDRDPKYGYTF. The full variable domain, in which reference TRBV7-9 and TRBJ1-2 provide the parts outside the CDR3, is DTGVSQNPRHKITKRGQNVTFRCDPISEHNRLYWYRQTLGQGPEFLTYFQNEAQLEKSRLLSDRFSAERPKGSFSTLEIQRTEQGDSAMYLCASSVGYGDRDPKYGYTFGSGTRLTVV.